What follows are 11 T cell receptor beta chains derived from one specimen sequenced in a study of T cells in tumors after PD-1 blockade. The repertoire was sequenced with immunoSEQ multiplex PCR; TCRdb's copy has only in-frame clones and lacks some. The repertoire includes approximately 60,000 clones, over 65% of them detected once, and about 4.8% sits in the top ten. The sequencing here drew on PBMCs, taken after anti-PD-1 treatment. The receptor set was obtained from a human donor with basal cell carcinoma.

The CDR3 loop reads CASRQGAPQDTQYF. Here the CDR3 DNA reads TGCGCCAGCCGACAGGGGGCGCCCCAAGATACGCAGTATTTT. The genes are TRBV5-1 and TRBJ2-3, with TRBD1 matching 10 bases. V shed 7 bases and J 5 bases; nucleotides not matched to a gene: 7. Germline CDR1 is SGHRS and CDR2 is YFSETQ. The CDR3 spans 14 residues.

The chain joins TRBV30 to TRBJ1-2; D not certain. Trimming took 2 bases from V and 4 from J, leaving 11 bases between them. The germline V gene encodes CDR1 GTSNPN and CDR2 SVGIG (reference sequence). The CDR3 is 13 amino acids. CDR3 bases: TGTGCCTGGAGTCGAAGGGAGACCTATGGCTACACCTTC. As protein: CAWSRRETYGYTF.

This chain links TRBV7-8 with TRBJ2-7; TRBD1 matches at 11 bases. V lost 1 base, J lost 4 bases, and 9 bases stayed unmatched. CDR1 is SGHVS, CDR2 FQNEAQ, per germline. The CDR3 length is 17 residues. The CDR3 protein is CASSLVTGGQGGYEQYF. In nucleotides, the CDR3 is TGTGCCAGCAGCTTAGTAACGGGGGGACAGGGGGGATACGAGCAGTACTTC.

This rearrangement joins TRBV7-2 to TRBJ1-2, with D possibly TRBD1 on 6 matching bases. Per the germline V gene, CDR1 is SGHTA and CDR2 is FQGNSA. CDR3 size: 14 residues. Between the trimmed V and J ends, which lost 5 bases and 6 bases, there was a span of 16 bases. The chain's CDR3 is CASSPLGGRDGYTF. CDR3 coding DNA: TGTGCCAGCAGCCCCCTAGGGGGGAGGGATGGCTACACCTTC.

Worth noting for this clone: The germline gene is not matched at one end of the junction; a read error may be the cause. This rearrangement joins TRBV7-7 to TRBJ2-1; 8 bases align to TRBD2. The CDR3 consists of 16 residues. CDR1 and CDR2 (germline): SSHAT, FNYEAQ (reference sequence). The CDR3 sequence is CASSLGSGGSYNEQFF. In nucleotides, the CDR3 is TGTGCTAGCAGCTTAGGGTCGGGGGGGTCCTACAATGAGCAGTTCTTC.

This chain links TRBV4-1 with TRBJ2-7; 9 bases fit TRBD1. The trim removed 2 bases at V and 3 bases at J, leaving 5 bases unmatched. The CDR3 spans 15 residues. Germline CDR1 is MGHRA and CDR2 is YSYEKL. CDR3 residues: CASSQSGTGYYEQYF. For the CDR3, the DNA is TGCGCCAGCAGCCAATCCGGGACAGGGTACTACGAGCAGTACTTC.

In its sample, this clone was seen once. The chain recombines TRBV2 with TRBJ1-5; D remains unclear. The CDR3 runs 12 residues. The V end was cut by 0 bases, the J end by 11 bases, with 8 bases between. The germline V gene has CDR1 SNHLY and CDR2 FYNNEI. In nucleotides, the CDR3 is TGTGCCAGCAGTGAAGCGGCTCGGGCCCAGCATTTT. Its translation is CASSEAARAQHF.

The chain links TRBV13 to TRBJ2-2, with 10 bases that match TRBD1. The CDR3 sequence is 16 residues long. Germline V gene lookup returns CDR1 PRHDT and CDR2 FYEKMQ (reference sequence). The J segment lost 1 base and the V segment lost 4 bases, leaving 3 bases of the junction unmatched. The CDR3, as DNA: TGTGCCAGCAGCTCGGACAGGGGGGGGAACACCGGGGAGCTGTTTTTT. Its protein product is CASSSDRGGNTGELFF.

This clone appeared a single time. This chain links TRBV2 with TRBJ1-2; perhaps TRBD1 as D (6 bases). The CDR3 is 13 residues long. Deletions cut 3 bases from V and 8 bases from J, with 13 bases between. Germline V gene lookup returns CDR1 SNHLY and CDR2 FYNNEI. CDR3 in amino acids: CASSDLGAWGYTF. The CDR3 DNA reads TGTGCCAGCAGTGATTTGGGGGCCTGGGGCTACACCTTC.

The chain is built from TRBV10-3 and TRBJ2-2; TRBD2 aligns across 9 bases. Trimming took 7 bases from V and 8 from J; bases not matched to a gene: 8. The germline CDR1 and CDR2 sequences are ENHRY and SYGVKD. The CDR3 is made up of 14 amino acids. The CDR3 reads CAITSGAEGGELFF. The DNA of the CDR3 is TGTGCCATCACTAGCGGGGCTGAGGGAGGGGAGCTGTTTTTT.

CDR3 loop: CASSIDWTSYGYTF. CDR3 nucleotides: TGTGCCAGTAGTATCGATTGGACATCCTATGGCTACACCTTC. This chain uses TRBV19 with TRBJ1-2; D possibly corresponds to TRBD1 (5 bases). Germline CDR1 reads LNHDA; CDR2 reads SQIVND (reference sequence). V lost 3 bases, J lost 4 bases, and 12 bases lay in between. The CDR3 has 14 amino acids.